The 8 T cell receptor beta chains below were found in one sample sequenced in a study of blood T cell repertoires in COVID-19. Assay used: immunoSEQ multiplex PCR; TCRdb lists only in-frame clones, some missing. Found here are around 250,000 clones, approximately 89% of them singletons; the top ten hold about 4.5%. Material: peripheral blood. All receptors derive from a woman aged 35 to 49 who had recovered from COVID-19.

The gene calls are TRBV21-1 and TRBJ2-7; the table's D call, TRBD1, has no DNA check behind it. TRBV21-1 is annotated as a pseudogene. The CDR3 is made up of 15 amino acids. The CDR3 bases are TGTGCCAGCAGCATCTCCGGGACAGGGGGCGACGAGCAGTACGTC. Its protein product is CASSISGTGGDEQYV.

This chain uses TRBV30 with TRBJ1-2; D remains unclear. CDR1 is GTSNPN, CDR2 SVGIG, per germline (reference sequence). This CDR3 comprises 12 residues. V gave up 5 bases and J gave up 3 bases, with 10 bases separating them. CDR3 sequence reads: CAWGQSYYGYTF. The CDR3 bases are TGTGCCTGGGGGCAGTCGTACTATGGCTACACCTTC.

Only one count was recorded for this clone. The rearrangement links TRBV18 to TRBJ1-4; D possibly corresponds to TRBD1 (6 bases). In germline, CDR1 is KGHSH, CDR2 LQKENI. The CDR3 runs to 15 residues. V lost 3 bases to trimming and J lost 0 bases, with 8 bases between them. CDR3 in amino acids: CASSPNRATNEKLFF. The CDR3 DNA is TGTGCCAGCTCACCTAACAGGGCAACTAATGAAAAACTGTTTTTT. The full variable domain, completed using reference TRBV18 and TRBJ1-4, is NAGVMQNPRHLVRRRGQEARLRCSPMKGHSHVYWYRQLPEEGLKFMVYLQKENIIDESGMPKERFSAEFPKEGPSILRIQQVVRGDSAAYFCASSPNRATNEKLFFGSGTQLSVL.

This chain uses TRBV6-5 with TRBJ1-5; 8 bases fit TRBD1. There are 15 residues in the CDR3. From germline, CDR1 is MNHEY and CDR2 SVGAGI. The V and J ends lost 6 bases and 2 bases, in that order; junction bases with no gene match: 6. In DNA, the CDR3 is TGTGCCAGCAGAAGACAGGGGTATGGCAATCAGCCCCAGCATTTT. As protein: CASRRQGYGNQPQHF.

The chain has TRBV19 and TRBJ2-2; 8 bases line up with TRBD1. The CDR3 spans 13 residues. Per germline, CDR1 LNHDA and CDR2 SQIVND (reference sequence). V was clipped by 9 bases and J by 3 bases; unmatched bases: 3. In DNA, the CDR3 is TGTGCCAGCAGGGGGCCGGACACCGGGGAGCTGTTTTTT. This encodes CASRGPDTGELFF.

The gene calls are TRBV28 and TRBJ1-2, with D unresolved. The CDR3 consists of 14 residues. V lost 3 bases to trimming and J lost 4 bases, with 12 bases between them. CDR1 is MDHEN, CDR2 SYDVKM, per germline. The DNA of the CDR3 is TGTGCCAGCAGTTTGAGGCCCCTTGGCTATGGCTACACCTTC. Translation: CASSLRPLGYGYTF.

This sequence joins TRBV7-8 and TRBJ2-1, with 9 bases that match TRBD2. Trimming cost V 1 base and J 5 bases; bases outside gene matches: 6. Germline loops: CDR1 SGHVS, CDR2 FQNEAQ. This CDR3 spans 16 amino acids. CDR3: CASSLVWTSVNNEQFF. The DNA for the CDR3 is TGTGCCAGCAGCTTAGTCTGGACTAGCGTGAACAATGAGCAGTTCTTC.

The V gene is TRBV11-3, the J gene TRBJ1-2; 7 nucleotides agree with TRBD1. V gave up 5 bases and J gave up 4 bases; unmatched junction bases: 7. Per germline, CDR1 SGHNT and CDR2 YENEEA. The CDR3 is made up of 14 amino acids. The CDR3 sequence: CASSPRTGSYGYTF. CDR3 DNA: TGTGCCAGCAGCCCCAGGACAGGAAGCTATGGCTACACCTTC. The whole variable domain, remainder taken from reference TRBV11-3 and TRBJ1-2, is EAGVVQSPRYKIIEKKQPVAFWCNPISGHNTLYWYLQNLGQGPELLIRYENEEAVDDSQLPKDRFSAERLKGVDSTLKIQPAELGDSAVYLCASSPRTGSYGYTFGSGTRLTVV.